A single sample is the source of the 16 T cell receptor beta chains below, sequenced in a study of shared clonotypes between healthy human individuals. Libraries were prepared by immunoSEQ multiplex PCR; TCRdb keeps only in-frame clonotypes and omits some of them. Of about 450,000 clones detected, around 75% appear once; the ten largest clones hold under 15%. Sequenced: PBMCs. Source of these receptors: a woman in her thirties or forties in good health. Some clones in this sample may be carry-over from other donors' samples.

The rearrangement uses TRBV28 and TRBJ2-3; TRBD1 agrees at 10 bases. After removal of 6 bases from V and 8 bases from J, the junction contained 23 bases not matched to a gene. The CDR3 sequence is 19 residues long. Germline V gene data show CDR1 as MDHEN and CDR2 as SYDVKM. The CDR3 nucleotides read TGTGCCAGCAGGTTGACAGGGGGCGCCGGAACTGGAGGTTTAGGTACGCAGTATTTT. It codes for CASRLTGGAGTGGLGTQYF.

The table lists this clone with a count of one. This chain joins TRBV10-3 and TRBJ1-2; D not certain. This CDR3 is 13 amino acids long. CDR1 ENHRY and CDR2 SYGVKD come from the germline V gene. V lost 10 bases, J lost 2 bases, and 14 bases lay in between. CDR3 loop: CATSDAVNYGYTF. The CDR3 nucleotides read TGTGCCACCTCCGATGCGGTGAACTATGGCTACACCTTC.

This clone has only a few counts. The V gene is TRBV18, the J gene TRBJ1-1; D is unclear. Trimming cost V 6 bases and J 0 bases, with 17 bases left between them. CDR1 and CDR2 from the germline V gene are KGHSH and LQKENI. The CDR3 extends over 16 amino acids. In nucleotides, the CDR3 is TGTGCCAGCTCCCTCCAAGAGGGTTTCATGAACACTGAAGCTTTCTTT. Its translation: CASSLQEGFMNTEAFF. Variable domain in full (rest from reference TRBV18 and TRBJ1-1): NAGVMQNPRHLVRRRGQEARLRCSPMKGHSHVYWYRQLPEEGLKFMVYLQKENIIDESGMPKERFSAEFPKEGPSILRIQQVVRGDSAAYFCASSLQEGFMNTEAFFGQGTRLTVV.

The CDR3: CASTWTGGNQPQHF. For the CDR3, the DNA is TGTGCCAGTACCTGGACAGGGGGGAATCAGCCCCAGCATTTT. The gene calls are TRBV19 and TRBJ1-5, with 10 bases identical to TRBD1. The CDR3 runs to 14 residues. Per the germline V gene, CDR1 is LNHDA and CDR2 is SQIVND (reference sequence). Germline trimming cut 7 bases from V and 4 bases from J; bases unmatched to any gene: 4.

V usage is TRBV11-2 and J usage is TRBJ2-1; the D gene could be TRBD1 or TRBD2 (5 bases each). This CDR3 is built from 15 residues. V lost 1 base, J lost 9 bases, and 16 bases lay in between. From germline, CDR1 is SGHAT and CDR2 FQNNGV. CDR3 in amino acids: CASSLGGGGGPEQFF. CDR3 nucleotides: TGTGCCAGCAGCTTAGGAGGCGGTGGGGGTCCTGAGCAGTTCTTC.

The CDR3 region is CASSGGRGRDNQPQHF. The CDR3 DNA is TGTGCCAGCAGTGGGGGCAGGGGGCGCGACAATCAGCCCCAGCATTTT. The chain uses TRBV2 and TRBJ1-5, with 8 bases fitting TRBD1. The V and J ends lost 4 bases and 3 bases, in that order; junction bases with no gene match: 8. Per germline, CDR1 SNHLY and CDR2 FYNNEI. This CDR3 is built from 16 residues.

This clone was seen once. V gene TRBV5-4 combines with J gene TRBJ2-3; no clear D. CDR1 and CDR2 (germline): SGHNT, YYREEE (reference sequence). V shed 3 bases and J shed 0 bases, with 8 bases lying between them. The CDR3 contains 14 residues. CDR3 DNA sequence: TGTGCCAGCAGCTCGACATTTAGCACAGATACGCAGTATTTT. Its translation is CASSSTFSTDTQYF.

The chain joins TRBV9 to TRBJ1-2; D is unclear. V gave up 0 bases and J gave up 8 bases, with 11 bases separating them. The length of the CDR3 is 13 residues. In germline, CDR1 is SGDLS, CDR2 YYNGEE. The CDR3 spells CASSVDGRAGYTF. The CDR3 DNA is TGTGCCAGCAGCGTAGACGGTAGGGCAGGCTACACCTTC.

The genes are TRBV4-1 and TRBJ2-7, with D unclear. V was clipped by 0 bases and J by 4 bases, with 13 bases between them. The CDR3 is made up of 15 amino acids. Germline CDR1 and CDR2: MGHRA and YSYEKL. Here the CDR3 DNA reads TGCGCCAGCAGCCAAGATCGATCGACCGTATACGAGCAGTACTTC. Protein: CASSQDRSTVYEQYF.

The chain employs TRBV30 and TRBJ2-5; perhaps TRBD1 as D (6 bases). The J call may not be correct, given that the DNA end is closer to TRBJ2-7. Germline V gene sequence: CDR1 GTSNPN, CDR2 SVGIG (reference sequence). The CDR3 consists of 13 residues. CDR3 DNA: TGTGCCTGGAACCCCAGGGGATCGGACGAGCAGTACTTC. It translates to CAWNPRGSDEQYF.

The chain uses TRBV5-4 and TRBJ1-1; D is perhaps TRBD1 (5 bases). Per the germline V gene, CDR1 is SGHNT and CDR2 is YYREEE (reference sequence). V lost 2 bases to trimming and J lost 1 base, with 15 bases between them. The CDR3 totals 16 residues. The CDR3 here is CASSFDAGLSNTEAFF. As DNA, the CDR3 is TGTGCCAGCAGCTTCGACGCGGGACTCTCGAACACTGAAGCTTTCTTT. Looking up the rest from reference TRBV5-4 and TRBJ1-1 gives the full variable domain: ETGVTQSPTHLIKTRGQQVTLRCSSQSGHNTVSWYQQALGQGPQFIFQYYREEENGRGNFPPRFSGLQFPNYSSELNVNALELDDSALYLCASSFDAGLSNTEAFFGQGTRLTVV.

The V and J genes are TRBV27 and TRBJ2-3, with 9 bases lining up with TRBD1. CDR3 length: 16 residues. V was pared by 6 bases and J by 5 bases, with 12 bases of the junction left unmatched. The germline V gene has CDR1 MNHEY and CDR2 SMNVEV (reference sequence). The CDR3, as DNA: TGTGCCAGCAGGGCATTGGACAGGGGAGTCGGAGATACGCAGTATTTT. It specifies CASRALDRGVGDTQYF.

The chain links TRBV5-1 to TRBJ2-5; 8 nucleotides match TRBD1. Trimming at V came to 4 bases and at J to 5 bases, leaving 10 bases not matched to a gene. This CDR3 is 15 amino acids long. Germline V gene lookup returns CDR1 SGHRS and CDR2 YFSETQ. The CDR3: CASSHDRGVLETQYF. The CDR3 DNA reads as TGCGCCAGCAGCCACGACAGGGGAGTTCTGGAGACCCAGTACTTC.

This rearrangement joins TRBV20-1 to TRBJ2-3; D unresolved. V was cut by 5 bases and J by 3 bases, with 6 bases left in between. The length of the CDR3 is 11 residues. Germline CDR1 and CDR2: DFQATT and SNEGSKA (reference sequence). CDR3 coding DNA: TGCAGTGCTGAGATAACAGATACGCAGTATTTT. It is translated as CSAEITDTQYF.

A few counts support this clone. The chain has TRBV28 and TRBJ1-1, with TRBD1 matching 10 bases. The V gene's germline CDR1 is MDHEN and CDR2 SYDVKM. With 2 bases clipped from V and 10 bases from J, the junction kept 7 bases outside the gene matches. The CDR3 is 14 amino acids. The CDR3 DNA sequence: TGTGCCAGCAGTTTAGCGGGACAGGGGCTCTTAGCTTTCTTT. This sequence encodes CASSLAGQGLLAFF. Together with reference TRBV28 and TRBJ1-1, the CDR3 gives the full variable domain: DVKVTQSSRYLVKRTGEKVFLECVQDMDHENMFWYRQDPGLGLRLIYFSYDVKMKEKGDIPEGYSVSREKKERFSLILESASTNQTSMYLCASSLAGQGLLAFFGQGTRLTVV.

A note on this clone: At one boundary the junction diverges from the germline segment, which might be a read error. This chain uses TRBV7-2 with TRBJ1-2, with TRBD1 as a possible D gene (5 bases). Germline V gene data show CDR1 as SGHTA and CDR2 as FQGNSA. CDR3 length: 11 residues. In DNA form, the CDR3 reads TGTGCCAGCAGCTTGGGGCAGCTCATGGGCTTC. It specifies CASSLGQLMGF.